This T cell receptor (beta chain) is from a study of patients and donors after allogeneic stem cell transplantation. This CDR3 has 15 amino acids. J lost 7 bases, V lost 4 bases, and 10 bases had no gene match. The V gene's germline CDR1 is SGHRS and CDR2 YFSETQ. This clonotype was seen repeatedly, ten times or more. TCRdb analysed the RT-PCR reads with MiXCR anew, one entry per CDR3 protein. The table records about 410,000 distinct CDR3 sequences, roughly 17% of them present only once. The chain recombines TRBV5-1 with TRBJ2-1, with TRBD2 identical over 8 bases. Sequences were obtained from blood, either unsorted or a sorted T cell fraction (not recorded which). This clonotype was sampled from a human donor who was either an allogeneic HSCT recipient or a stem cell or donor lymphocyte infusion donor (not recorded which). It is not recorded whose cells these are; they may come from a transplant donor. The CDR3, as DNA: TGCGCCAGCAGCCCCCACCCCGGGACTAGAAATGAGCAGTTCTTC. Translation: CASSPHPGTRNEQFF.